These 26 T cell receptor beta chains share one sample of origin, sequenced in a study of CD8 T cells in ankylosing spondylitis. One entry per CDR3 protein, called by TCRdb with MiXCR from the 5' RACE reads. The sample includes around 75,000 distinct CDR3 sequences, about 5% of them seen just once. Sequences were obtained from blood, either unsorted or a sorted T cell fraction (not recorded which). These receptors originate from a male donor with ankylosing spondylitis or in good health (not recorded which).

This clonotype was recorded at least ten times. The CDR3 here is CASSVGGGGDDEQFF. The CDR3, as DNA: TGTGCCAGCAGCGTAGGAGGCGGGGGTGATGATGAGCAGTTCTTC. J is TRBJ2-1 and V is TRBV9; 7 bases line up with TRBD2. Germline V CDR1 and CDR2: SGDLS, YYNGEE. The CDR3 has 15 residues. With V trimmed by 0 bases and J by 8 bases, 8 bases remained unmatched.

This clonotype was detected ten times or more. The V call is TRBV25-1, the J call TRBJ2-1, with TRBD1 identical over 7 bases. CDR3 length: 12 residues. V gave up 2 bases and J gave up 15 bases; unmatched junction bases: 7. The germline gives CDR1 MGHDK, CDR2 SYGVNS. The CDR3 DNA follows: TGTGCCAGCAGTGAAATCAGACAGGGTTGGTTCTTC. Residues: CASSEIRQGWFF.

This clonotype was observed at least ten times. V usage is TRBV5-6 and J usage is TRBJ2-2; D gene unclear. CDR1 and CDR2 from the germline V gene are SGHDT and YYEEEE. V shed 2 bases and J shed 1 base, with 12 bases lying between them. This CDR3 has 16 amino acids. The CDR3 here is CASSLLQYKNTGELFF. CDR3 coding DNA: TGTGCCAGCAGCTTACTGCAGTACAAGAACACCGGGGAGCTGTTTTTT.

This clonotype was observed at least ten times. Here the CDR3 DNA reads TGCGCCAGCAGCTTGGTGTCTAGCACCACGGGGACCCAGTACTTC. This sequence encodes CASSLVSSTTGTQYF. The chain recombines TRBV5-1 with TRBJ2-5, with D perhaps matching TRBD2 (5 bases). The V and J ends lost 0 bases and 7 bases respectively, with 16 bases between them. Germline CDR1 is SGHRS and CDR2 is YFSETQ. This CDR3 is built from 15 residues. The complete variable domain, with remaining parts taken from reference TRBV5-1 and TRBJ2-5, reads KAGVTQTPRYLIKTRGQQVTLSCSPISGHRSVSWYQQTPGQGLQFLFEYFSETQRNKGNFPGRFSGRQFSNSRSEMNVSTLELGDSALYLCASSLVSSTTGTQYFGPGTRLLVL.

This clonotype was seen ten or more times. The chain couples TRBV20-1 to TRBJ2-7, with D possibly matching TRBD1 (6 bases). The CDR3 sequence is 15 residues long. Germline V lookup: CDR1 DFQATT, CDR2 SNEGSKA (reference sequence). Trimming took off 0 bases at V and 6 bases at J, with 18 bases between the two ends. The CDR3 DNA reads TGCAGTGCTAGAGATCCCTTAACAGGGATCGGCGAGCAGTACTTC. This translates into CSARDPLTGIGEQYF.

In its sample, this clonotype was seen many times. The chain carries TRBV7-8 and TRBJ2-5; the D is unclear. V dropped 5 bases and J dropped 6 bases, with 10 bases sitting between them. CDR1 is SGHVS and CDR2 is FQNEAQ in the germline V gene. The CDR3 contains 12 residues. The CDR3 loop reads CASSPPSKTQYF. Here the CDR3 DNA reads TGTGCCAGCAGCCCCCCATCGAAGACCCAGTACTTC.

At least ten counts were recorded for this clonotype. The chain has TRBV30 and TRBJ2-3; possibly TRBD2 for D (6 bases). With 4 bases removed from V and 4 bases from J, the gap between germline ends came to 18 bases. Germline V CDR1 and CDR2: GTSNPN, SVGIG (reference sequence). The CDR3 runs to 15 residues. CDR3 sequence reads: CAWNVRSSVSDTQYF. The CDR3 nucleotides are TGTGCCTGGAATGTTCGGTCTAGCGTGTCAGATACGCAGTATTTT.

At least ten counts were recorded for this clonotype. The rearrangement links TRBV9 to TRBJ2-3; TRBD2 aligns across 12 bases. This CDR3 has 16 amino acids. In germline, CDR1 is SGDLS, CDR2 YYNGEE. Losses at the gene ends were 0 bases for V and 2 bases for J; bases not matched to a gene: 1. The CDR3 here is CASSVGTSGATDTQYF. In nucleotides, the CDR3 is TGTGCCAGCAGCGTAGGGACTAGCGGGGCCACAGATACGCAGTATTTT.

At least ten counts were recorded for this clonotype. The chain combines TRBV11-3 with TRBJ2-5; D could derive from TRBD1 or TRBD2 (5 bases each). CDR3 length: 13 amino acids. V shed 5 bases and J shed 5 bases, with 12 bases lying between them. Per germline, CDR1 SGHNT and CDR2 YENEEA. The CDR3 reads CASSPGPPETQYF. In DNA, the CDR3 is TGTGCCAGCAGCCCGGGACCGCCCGAGACCCAGTACTTC.

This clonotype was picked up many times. The CDR3 nucleotides are TGCGCCAGCAGCTTCAGGGGGCGTGAAGATACGCAGTATTTT. It translates to CASSFRGREDTQYF. This chain joins TRBV5-1 and TRBJ2-3; TRBD1 matches at 8 bases. After removal of 2 bases from V and 5 bases from J, the junction contained 4 bases not matched to a gene. This CDR3 spans 14 amino acids. Germline-derived CDR1 and CDR2 are SGHRS and YFSETQ.

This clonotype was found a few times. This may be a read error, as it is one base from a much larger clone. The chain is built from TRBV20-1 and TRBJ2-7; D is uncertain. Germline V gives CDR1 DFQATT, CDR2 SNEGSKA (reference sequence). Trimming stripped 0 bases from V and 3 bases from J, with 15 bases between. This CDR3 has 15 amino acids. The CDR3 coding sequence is TGCAGTGCTAGAGATAGTCGTCACATAAACTACGAGCAGTACTTC. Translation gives CSARDSRHINYEQYF.

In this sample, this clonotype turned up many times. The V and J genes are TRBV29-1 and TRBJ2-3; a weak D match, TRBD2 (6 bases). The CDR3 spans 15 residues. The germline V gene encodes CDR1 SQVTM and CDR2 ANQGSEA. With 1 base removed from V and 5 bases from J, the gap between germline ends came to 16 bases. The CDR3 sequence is CSVEVLGLTLDTQYF. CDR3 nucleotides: TGCAGCGTTGAAGTTTTAGGACTAACCTTAGATACGCAGTATTTT.

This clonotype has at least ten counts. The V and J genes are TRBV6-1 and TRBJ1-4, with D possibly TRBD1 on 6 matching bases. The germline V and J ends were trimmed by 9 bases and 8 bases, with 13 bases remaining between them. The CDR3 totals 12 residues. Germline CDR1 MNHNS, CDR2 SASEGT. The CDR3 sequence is CASRTGNEKLFF. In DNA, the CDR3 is TGTGCCAGTCGAACAGGGAACGAAAAACTGTTTTTT.

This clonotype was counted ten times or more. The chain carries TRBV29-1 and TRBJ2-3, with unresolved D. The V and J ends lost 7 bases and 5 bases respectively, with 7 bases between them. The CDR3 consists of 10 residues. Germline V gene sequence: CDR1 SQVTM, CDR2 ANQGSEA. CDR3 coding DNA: TGCAGCGCTCGAATAGATACGCAGTATTTT. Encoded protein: CSARIDTQYF.

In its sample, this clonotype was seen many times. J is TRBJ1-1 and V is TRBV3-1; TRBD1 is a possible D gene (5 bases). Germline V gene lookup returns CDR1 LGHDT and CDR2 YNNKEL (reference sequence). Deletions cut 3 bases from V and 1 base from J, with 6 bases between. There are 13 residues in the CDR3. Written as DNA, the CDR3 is TGTGCCAGCAGCCAGGGACGGAACACTGAAGCTTTCTTT. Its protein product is CASSQGRNTEAFF.

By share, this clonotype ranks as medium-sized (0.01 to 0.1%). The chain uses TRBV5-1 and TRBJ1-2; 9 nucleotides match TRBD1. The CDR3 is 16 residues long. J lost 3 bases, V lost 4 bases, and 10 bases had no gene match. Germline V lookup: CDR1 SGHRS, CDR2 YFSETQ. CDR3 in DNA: TGCGCCAGCAGCCCTCCCCGGACAGGGGCTCACTATGGCTACACCTTC. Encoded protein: CASSPPRTGAHYGYTF.

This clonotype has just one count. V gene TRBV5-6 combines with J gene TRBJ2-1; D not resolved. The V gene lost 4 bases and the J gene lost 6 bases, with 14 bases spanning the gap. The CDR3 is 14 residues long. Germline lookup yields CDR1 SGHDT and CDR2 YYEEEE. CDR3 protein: CASSVAGRVNEQFF. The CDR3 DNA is TGTGCCAGCAGCGTAGCCGGGCGAGTCAATGAGCAGTTCTTC.

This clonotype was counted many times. The CDR3 here is CAWKSGTGNSPLHF. The CDR3 region has the DNA TGTGCCTGGAAATCCGGGACAGGGAATTCACCCCTCCACTTT. The J gene is TRBJ1-6, the V gene TRBV30; TRBD1 agrees at 9 bases. With 4 bases clipped from V and 7 bases from J, the junction kept 5 bases outside the gene matches. Germline V CDR1 and CDR2: GTSNPN, SVGIG (reference sequence). The CDR3 has 14 amino acids.

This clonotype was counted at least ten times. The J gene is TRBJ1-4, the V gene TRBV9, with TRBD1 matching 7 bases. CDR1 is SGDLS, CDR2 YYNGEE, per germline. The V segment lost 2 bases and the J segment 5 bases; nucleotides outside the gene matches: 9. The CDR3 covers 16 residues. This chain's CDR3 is CASSVDQGGLNEKLFF. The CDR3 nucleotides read TGTGCCAGCAGCGTCGACCAGGGGGGACTGAATGAAAAACTGTTTTTT.

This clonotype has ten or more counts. DNA for the CDR3: TGCGCCAGCAGCTTGTATAGGGATCACACTGAAGCTTTCTTT. Translating gives CASSLYRDHTEAFF. V usage is TRBV5-1 and J usage is TRBJ1-1; D gene ambiguous. With 1 base removed from V and 3 bases from J, the gap between germline ends came to 10 bases. This CDR3 comprises 14 residues. Per the germline V gene, CDR1 is SGHRS and CDR2 is YFSETQ.

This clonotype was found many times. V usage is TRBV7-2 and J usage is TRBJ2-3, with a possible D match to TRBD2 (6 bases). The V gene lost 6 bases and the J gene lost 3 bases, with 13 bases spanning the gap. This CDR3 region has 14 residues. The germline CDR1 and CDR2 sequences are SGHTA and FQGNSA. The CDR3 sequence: CASRLAMGTDTQYF. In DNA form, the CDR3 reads TGTGCCAGCAGGCTAGCGATGGGGACAGATACGCAGTATTTT.

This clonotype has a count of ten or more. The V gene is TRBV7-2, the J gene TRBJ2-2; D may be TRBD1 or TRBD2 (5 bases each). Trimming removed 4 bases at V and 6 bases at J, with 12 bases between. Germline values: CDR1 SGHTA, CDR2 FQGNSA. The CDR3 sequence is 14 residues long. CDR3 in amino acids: CASSWDVQPGELFF. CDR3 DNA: TGTGCCAGCAGCTGGGACGTCCAACCCGGGGAGCTGTTTTTT.

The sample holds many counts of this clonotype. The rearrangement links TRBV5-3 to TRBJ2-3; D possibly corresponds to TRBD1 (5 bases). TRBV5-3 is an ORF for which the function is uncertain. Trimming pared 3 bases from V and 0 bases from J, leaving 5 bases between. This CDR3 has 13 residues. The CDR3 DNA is TGTGCCAGAAGCTGGGGCAGCACAGATACGCAGTATTTT. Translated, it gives CARSWGSTDTQYF.

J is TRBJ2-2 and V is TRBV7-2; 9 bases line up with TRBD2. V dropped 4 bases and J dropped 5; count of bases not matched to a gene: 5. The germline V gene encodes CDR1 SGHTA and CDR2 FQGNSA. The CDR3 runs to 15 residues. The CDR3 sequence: CASSWRGGGTGELFF. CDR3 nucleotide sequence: TGTGCCAGCAGCTGGCGGGGGGGCGGGACCGGGGAGCTGTTTTTT.

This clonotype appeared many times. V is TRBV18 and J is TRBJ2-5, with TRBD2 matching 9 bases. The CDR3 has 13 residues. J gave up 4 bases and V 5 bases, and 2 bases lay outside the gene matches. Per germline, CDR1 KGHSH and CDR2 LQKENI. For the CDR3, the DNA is TGTGCCAGCTCATCGGGACTAGCAGAGACCCAGTACTTC. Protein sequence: CASSSGLAETQYF.

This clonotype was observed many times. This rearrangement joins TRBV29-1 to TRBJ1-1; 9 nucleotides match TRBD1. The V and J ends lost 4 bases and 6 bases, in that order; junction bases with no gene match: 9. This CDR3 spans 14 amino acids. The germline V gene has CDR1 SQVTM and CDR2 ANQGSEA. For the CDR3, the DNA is TGCAGCGTTGCGATCGACAGGGGGTCGGCTGAAGCTTTCTTT. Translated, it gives CSVAIDRGSAEAFF.